The T cell receptor beta chain under discussion was sequenced for a study of cytomegalovirus exposure and HLA in healthy donors. It was with 60 Vbeta and 13 Jbeta primers that the PCR ran. TCRdb's table, derived via immunoSEQ multiplex PCR, lists solely in-frame clones and lacks some. The sample holds over 150,000 clones, 77% seen once. Germline CDR1 reads MNHEY; CDR2 reads SVGAGI. The CDR3 runs to 14 residues. The V end was cut by 6 bases, the J end by 2 bases, with 13 bases between. Study-wide results and caveats: Later analysis placed DRB1 highest and HLA-C lowest in TCR association rates, which differed by HLA locus.

Turning to this clone: The antigen is not known.

The chain has TRBV6-5 and TRBJ2-5; D remains unclear. Sequenced material: PBMCs. The sequence derives from a man aged 50-59 years in good health and CMV-seropositive. This CDR3 is CASSHLTAQETQYF. The CDR3 bases are TGTGCCAGCAGCCATCTGACTGCACAAGAGACCCAGTACTTC.